This T cell receptor (beta chain) was recorded in a study of OX40 agonist ivuxolimab in advanced cancers. Overall study context: One patient with hepatocellular carcinoma and two with cutaneous melanoma, three in all, had partial responses.

The germline gives CDR1 SGHAT, CDR2 FQNNGV. J gave up 2 bases and V 4 bases, and 4 bases lay outside the gene matches. The CDR3 contains 15 residues. Samples were taken at baseline and on day 1 of cycles 4 and 7. Here immunoSEQ multiplex PCR was the method, and the copy in TCRdb shows in-frame clones only, minus some. The sample consists of around 69,000 clones, 84% of them appearing once. Findings and limits, study-wide: At doses 0.1 to 3.0 mg/kg, CD4+ and CD8+ clones expanded. Expanded clones belonging to CD8+ T cells outnumbered, on average, those of CD4+.

Note on this clone: Antigen specificity is unknown.

The sequencing here drew on CD4+ or CD8+ T cells sorted from blood, taken in a trial of the OX40 agonist ivuxolimab. This TCR was sampled from an adult with an advanced solid tumor such as melanoma, head and neck, liver or kidney cancer. The chain links TRBV11-2 to TRBJ2-5, with 10 bases that match TRBD2. CDR3: CASSSGLATQETQYF. In nucleotides, the CDR3 is TGTGCCAGCAGCTCGGGACTAGCGACACAAGAGACCCAGTACTTC.